Below, 9 T cell receptor beta chains from the same sample are listed, as sequenced in a study of blood T cell repertoires in COVID-19. Only in-frame clones appear in the TCRdb table, and some are missing; sequencing was by immunoSEQ multiplex PCR. The sample holds about 280,000 clones, under 90% seen once. The sample taken for sequencing was peripheral blood. These receptors all stem from a woman in her 50s who had recovered from COVID-19.

V is TRBV18 and J is TRBJ2-7; 7 bases line up with TRBD2. V lost 0 bases, J lost 0 bases, and 2 bases stayed unmatched. The CDR3 extends over 15 amino acids. The germline V gene has CDR1 KGHSH and CDR2 LQKENI. This CDR3 is CASSPPGRASYEQYF. As DNA, the CDR3 is TGTGCCAGCTCACCACCGGGGAGGGCCTCCTACGAGCAGTACTTC.

The rearrangement links TRBV14 to TRBJ2-1; perhaps TRBD2 as D (5 bases). CDR3 length equals 13 residues. The V gene lost 5 bases and the J gene lost 10 bases, with 15 bases spanning the gap. Germline CDR1 is SGHDN and CDR2 is FVKESK. CDR3 DNA sequence: TGTGCCAGCAGCGAGGGTTTTAGGCGGGAGCAGTTCTTC. Translating gives CASSEGFRREQFF.

The V gene is TRBV20-1, the J gene TRBJ2-1; D might be TRBD1 (5 bases). The CDR3 is 11 residues long. The germline V gene encodes CDR1 DFQATT and CDR2 SNEGSKA (reference sequence). The V gene lost 1 base and the J gene lost 13 bases, with 11 bases spanning the gap. CDR3 in DNA: TGCAGTGCTAGAGGGTTGGGGCCTCAGTTCTTC. Amino acids: CSARGLGPQFF.

J is TRBJ1-1 and V is TRBV7-9, with TRBD1 identical over 7 bases. V lost 2 bases to trimming and J lost 7 bases; unmatched junction nucleotides: 13. Germline V gives CDR1 SEHNR, CDR2 FQNEAQ (reference sequence). The length of the CDR3 is 16 residues. The CDR3 DNA reads as TGTGCCAGCAGCTTATTTAGTTTAACAGGGGTGAATGAAGCTTTCTTT. It translates to CASSLFSLTGVNEAFF.

This rearrangement joins TRBV7-3 to TRBJ2-2; D unresolved. The V end was cut by 4 bases, the J end by 6 bases, with 6 bases between. The CDR3 covers 12 residues. Germline CDR1 is SGHTA and CDR2 is FQGTGA. In nucleotides, the CDR3 is TGTGCCAGCAGCTCCCCTGCCGGGGAGCTGTTTTTT. The encoded protein is CASSSPAGELFF. Drawing the rest from reference TRBV7-3 and TRBJ2-2, the complete variable domain is GAGVSQTPSNKVTEKGKYVELRCDPISGHTALYWYRQSLGQGPEFLIYFQGTGAADDSGLPNDRFFAVRPEGSVSTLKIQRTERGDSAVYLCASSSPAGELFFGEGSRLTVL.

The chain carries TRBV27 and TRBJ2-7, with 14 bases lining up with TRBD2. The CDR3 has 17 amino acids. Germline V gene lookup returns CDR1 MNHEY and CDR2 SMNVEV (reference sequence). V lost 6 bases and J lost 4; bases outside the gene matches: 11. The DNA of the CDR3 is TGTGCCAGCAGATTAAAGCCGGGACTAGCGGGAGAATACGAGCAGTACTTC. Its translation is CASRLKPGLAGEYEQYF.

This chain links TRBV29-1 with TRBJ2-3, with 7 bases that match TRBD1. The J segment lost 3 bases and the V segment lost 4 bases, leaving 4 bases of the junction unmatched. This CDR3 has 13 amino acids. Germline CDR1 SQVTM, CDR2 ANQGSEA. This CDR3 reads CSVVAQGTDTQYF. For the CDR3, the DNA is TGCAGCGTTGTAGCACAGGGGACAGATACGCAGTATTTT.

This sequence joins TRBV11-3 and TRBJ2-1; 8 nucleotides line up with TRBD1. The CDR3 extends over 16 amino acids. Germline assignment: CDR1 SGHNT and CDR2 YENEEA. The V gene end was trimmed by 4 bases and the J gene end by 9 bases; junction bases not matched to a gene: 14. The DNA for the CDR3 is TGTGCCAGCAGCTCCCGGACAGGGATGGGCAATGGTGAGCAGTTCTTC. This sequence encodes CASSSRTGMGNGEQFF. The complete variable domain, with remaining parts taken from reference TRBV11-3 and TRBJ2-1, reads EAGVVQSPRYKIIEKKQPVAFWCNPISGHNTLYWYLQNLGQGPELLIRYENEEAVDDSQLPKDRFSAERLKGVDSTLKIQPAELGDSAVYLCASSSRTGMGNGEQFFGPGTRLTVL.

The CDR3, as DNA: TGTGCCAGTAAATATCCGGACAGTCGCAATCAGCCCCAGCATTTT. This codes for CASKYPDSRNQPQHF. The chain recombines TRBV19 with TRBJ1-5; D might be TRBD1 (6 bases). The ends were cut back, 7 bases at V and 2 bases at J, with 15 bases in the middle. CDR3 size: 15 residues. Per germline, CDR1 LNHDA and CDR2 SQIVND (reference sequence).